This T cell receptor beta chain is drawn from a study of CD8 T cells in ankylosing spondylitis. The study's findings and limits: As for the disease-linked clones, they showed a CD8+ phenotype and occurred at relatively low frequencies in peripheral blood.

TCRdb re-analysed the 5' RACE reads in MiXCR, keeping a single row per CDR3 protein. The sample holds about 320,000 distinct CDR3 sequences, 11% seen once. This clonotype has ten or more counts. What it binds is unknown. Sequencing was carried out using blood, either unsorted or a sorted T cell fraction (not recorded which). The sequence was obtained from a female donor with ankylosing spondylitis or in good health (not recorded which).

The CDR3 region has the DNA TGCGCCAGCAGCACCGGACGGTTGAACACTGAAGCTTTCTTT. This sequence encodes CASSTGRLNTEAFF. The V and J genes are TRBV5-1 and TRBJ1-1; D is unresolved. The CDR3 sequence is 14 residues long. Looked up from germline, CDR1 is SGHRS and CDR2 is YFSETQ. V lost 4 bases to trimming and J lost 0 bases, with 10 bases between them.